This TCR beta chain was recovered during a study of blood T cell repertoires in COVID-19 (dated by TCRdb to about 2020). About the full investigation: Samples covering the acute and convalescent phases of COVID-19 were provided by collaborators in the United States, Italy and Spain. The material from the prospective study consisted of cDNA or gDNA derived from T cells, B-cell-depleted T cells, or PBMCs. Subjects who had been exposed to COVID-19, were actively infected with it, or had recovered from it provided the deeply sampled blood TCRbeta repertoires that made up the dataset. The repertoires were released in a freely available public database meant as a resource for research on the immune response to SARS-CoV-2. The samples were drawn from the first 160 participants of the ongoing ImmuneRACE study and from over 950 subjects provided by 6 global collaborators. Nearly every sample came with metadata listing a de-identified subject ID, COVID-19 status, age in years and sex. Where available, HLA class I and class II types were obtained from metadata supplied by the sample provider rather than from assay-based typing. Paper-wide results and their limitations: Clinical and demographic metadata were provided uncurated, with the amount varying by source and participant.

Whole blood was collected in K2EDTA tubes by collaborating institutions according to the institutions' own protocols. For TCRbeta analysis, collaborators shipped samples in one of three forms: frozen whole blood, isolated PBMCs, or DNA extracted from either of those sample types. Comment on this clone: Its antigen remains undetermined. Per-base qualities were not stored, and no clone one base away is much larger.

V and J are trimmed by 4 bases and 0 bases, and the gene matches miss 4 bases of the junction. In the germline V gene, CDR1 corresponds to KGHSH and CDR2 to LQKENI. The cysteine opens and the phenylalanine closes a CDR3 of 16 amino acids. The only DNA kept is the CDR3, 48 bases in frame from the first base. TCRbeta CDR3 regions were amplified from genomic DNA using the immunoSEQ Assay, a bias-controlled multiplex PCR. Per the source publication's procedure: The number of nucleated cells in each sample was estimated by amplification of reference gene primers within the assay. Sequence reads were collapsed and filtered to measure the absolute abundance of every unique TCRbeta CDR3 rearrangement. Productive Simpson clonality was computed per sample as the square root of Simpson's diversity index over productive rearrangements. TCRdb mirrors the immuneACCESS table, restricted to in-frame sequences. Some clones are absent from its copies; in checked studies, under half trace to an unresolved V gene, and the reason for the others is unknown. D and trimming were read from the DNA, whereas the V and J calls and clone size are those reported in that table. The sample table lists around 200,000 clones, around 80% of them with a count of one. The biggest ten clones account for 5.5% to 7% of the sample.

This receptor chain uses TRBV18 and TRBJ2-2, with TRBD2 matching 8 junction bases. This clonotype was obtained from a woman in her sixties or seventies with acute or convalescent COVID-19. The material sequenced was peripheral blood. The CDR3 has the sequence CASSLAGPTNTGELFF. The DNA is TGTGCCAGCTCACTAGCGGGGCCAACGAACACCGGGGAGCTGTTTTTT.